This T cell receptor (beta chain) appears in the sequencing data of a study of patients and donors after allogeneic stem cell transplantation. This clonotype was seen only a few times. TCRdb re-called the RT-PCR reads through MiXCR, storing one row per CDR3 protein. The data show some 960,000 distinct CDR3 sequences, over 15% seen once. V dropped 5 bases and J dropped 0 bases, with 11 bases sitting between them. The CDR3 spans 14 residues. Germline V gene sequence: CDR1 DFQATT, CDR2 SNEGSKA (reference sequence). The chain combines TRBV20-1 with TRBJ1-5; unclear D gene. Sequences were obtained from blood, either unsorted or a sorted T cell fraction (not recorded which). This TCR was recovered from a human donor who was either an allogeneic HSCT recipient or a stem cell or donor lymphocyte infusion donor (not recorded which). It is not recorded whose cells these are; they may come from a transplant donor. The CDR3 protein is CSAHLDGSNQPQHF. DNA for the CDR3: TGCAGTGCTCATCTGGACGGTAGCAATCAGCCCCAGCATTTT.